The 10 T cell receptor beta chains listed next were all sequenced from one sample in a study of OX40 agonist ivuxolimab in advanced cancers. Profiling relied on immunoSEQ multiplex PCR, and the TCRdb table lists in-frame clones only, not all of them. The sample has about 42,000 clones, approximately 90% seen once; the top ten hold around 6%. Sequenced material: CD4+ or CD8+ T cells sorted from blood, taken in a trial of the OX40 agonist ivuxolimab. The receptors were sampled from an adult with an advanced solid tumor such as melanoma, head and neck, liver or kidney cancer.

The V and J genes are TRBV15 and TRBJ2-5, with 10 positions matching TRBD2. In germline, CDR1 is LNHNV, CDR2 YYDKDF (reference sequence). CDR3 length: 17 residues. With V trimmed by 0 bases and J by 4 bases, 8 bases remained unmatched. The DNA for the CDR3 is TGTGCCACCAGCAGAGATCTGGTAGCGGGAGGAGGAGAGACCCAGTACTTC. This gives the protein CATSRDLVAGGGETQYF.

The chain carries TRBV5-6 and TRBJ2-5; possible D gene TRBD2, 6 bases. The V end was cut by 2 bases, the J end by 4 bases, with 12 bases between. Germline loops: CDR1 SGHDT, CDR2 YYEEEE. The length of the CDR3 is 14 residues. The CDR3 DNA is TGTGCCAGCAGCTTCTCCGGGACTCCAGAGACCCAGTACTTC. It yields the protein CASSFSGTPETQYF.

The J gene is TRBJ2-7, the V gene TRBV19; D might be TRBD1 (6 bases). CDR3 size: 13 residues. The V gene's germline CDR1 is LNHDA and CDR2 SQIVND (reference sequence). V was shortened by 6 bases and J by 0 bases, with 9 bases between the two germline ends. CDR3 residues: CASSRDNSYEQYF. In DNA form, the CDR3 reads TGTGCCAGTAGCAGGGACAACTCCTACGAGCAGTACTTC.

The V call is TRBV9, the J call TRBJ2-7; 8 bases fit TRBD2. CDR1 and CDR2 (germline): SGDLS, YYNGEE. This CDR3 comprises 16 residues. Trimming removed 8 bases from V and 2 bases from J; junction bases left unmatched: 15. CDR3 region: CARRRVKTSETYEQYF. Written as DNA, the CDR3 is TGTGCCAGAAGGAGGGTGAAGACTAGCGAGACCTACGAGCAGTACTTC.

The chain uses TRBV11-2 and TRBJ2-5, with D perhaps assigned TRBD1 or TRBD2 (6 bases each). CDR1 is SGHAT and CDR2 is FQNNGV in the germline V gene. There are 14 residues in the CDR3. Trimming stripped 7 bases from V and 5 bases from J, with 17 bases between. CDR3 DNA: TGTGCCAGCACCCCCGCGGGGCAGGGGGAGACCCAGTACTTC. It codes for CASTPAGQGETQYF.

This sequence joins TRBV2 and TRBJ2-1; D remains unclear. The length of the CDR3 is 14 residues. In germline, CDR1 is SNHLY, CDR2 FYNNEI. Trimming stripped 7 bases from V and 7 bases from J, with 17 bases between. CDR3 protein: CASMRRTDLNEQFF. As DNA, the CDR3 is TGTGCCAGCATGCGCCGGACGGACCTAAATGAGCAGTTCTTC.

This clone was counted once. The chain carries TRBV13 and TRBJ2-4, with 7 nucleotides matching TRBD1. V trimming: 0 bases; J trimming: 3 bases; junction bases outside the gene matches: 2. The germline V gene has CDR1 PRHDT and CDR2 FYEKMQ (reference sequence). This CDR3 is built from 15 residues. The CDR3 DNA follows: TGTGCCAGCAGCTTAGGACAGGGGATCAAAAACATTCAGTACTTC. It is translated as CASSLGQGIKNIQYF.

The CDR3 DNA reads as TGCGCCAGCAGCTTGCGTCGACTAGCCAATGAGCAGTTCTTC. Its translation: CASSLRRLANEQFF. The J gene is TRBJ2-1, the V gene TRBV5-1; 7 bases line up with TRBD2. V gave up 1 base and J gave up 6 bases; unmatched junction bases: 4. Germline V gives CDR1 SGHRS, CDR2 YFSETQ. There are 14 residues in the CDR3.

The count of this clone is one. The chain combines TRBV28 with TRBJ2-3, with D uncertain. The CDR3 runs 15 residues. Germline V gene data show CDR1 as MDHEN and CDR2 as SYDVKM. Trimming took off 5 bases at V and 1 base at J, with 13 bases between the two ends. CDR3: CASSRQDRGTDTQYF. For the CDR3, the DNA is TGTGCCAGCAGTAGGCAGGACCGCGGCACAGATACGCAGTATTTT.

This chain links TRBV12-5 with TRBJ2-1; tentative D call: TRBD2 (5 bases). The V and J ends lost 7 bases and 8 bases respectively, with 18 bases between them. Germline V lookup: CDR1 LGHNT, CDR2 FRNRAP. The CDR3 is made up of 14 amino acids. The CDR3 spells CASAFGTRRDEQFF. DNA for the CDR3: TGTGCTAGTGCCTTCGGCACTAGAAGGGATGAGCAGTTCTTC.